This T cell receptor (beta chain) was found in a study of T cell repertoires in cytomegalovirus infection. Across the whole study: Public signatures in TCR beta pointed to CMV infection and matching HLA type.

The CDR3 contains 15 residues. Germline V lookup: CDR1 MGHDK, CDR2 SYGVNS. Trimming cost V 5 bases and J 1 base, with 14 bases left between them. Each CDR3 protein is one row after TCRdb ran MiXCR on the reads. The sample lists fewer than 550,000 distinct CDR3 sequences, approximately 10% occurring once. Study-level points and caveats: There were HLA-C-restricted CMV-specific TCR beta clonotypes dominating the ex vivo response. Using cumulative public TCR beta family frequency, the authors identified those who carried CMV together with the relevant HLA.

With regard to this clonotype: The target antigen is unknown.

Sequenced material: PBMCs. The TCR originated in a human donor in good health (CMV status not recorded). Some clones in this sample may be carry-over from other donors' samples. The gene calls are TRBV25-1 and TRBJ2-5; D gene unclear. The CDR3 region is CASSMVGRLQETQYF. CDR3 DNA: TGTGCCAGCAGTATGGTCGGGCGGCTCCAAGAGACCCAGTACTTC.